Reported below is one TCR beta chain. Its antigen is not yet known. No much larger clonotype is one base removed from it; base qualities were not supplied. Libraries came from the immunoSEQ multiplex PCR assay. Processing in the source paper ran as follows. A statistical classification framework was built to diagnose cytomegalovirus status from the catalog of TCR beta chain sequences. The table was pulled from immuneACCESS by TCRdb, which kept in-frame rearrangements only. Such tables lose some clones; where checked, under half of the loss comes from unresolved V genes, and the rest has no known cause. From that table come the V and J calls and clone size; the DNA was used to work out D and trimming. This sample comprises roughly 150,000 clones, approximately 88% of them detected only once. Around 3.4% of the sample is in the top ten clones. The data were taken from a study of cytomegalovirus exposure and HLA in healthy donors (dated by TCRdb to about 2017). Some background on the complete study: The 666 repertoires of the first cohort and the roughly 110 validation repertoires were produced on the same platform, according to a later analysis. The aim of the study was to test whether cataloging public T cell receptors could identify signatures of past pathogen exposure. Along with the approximately 650-subject first cohort, a separate validation cohort of 120 different subjects was used. The study combined high-throughput TCR immunosequencing, statistical association of individual TCRs with disease status, and machine learning to predict cytomegalovirus infection status. Broad study findings and their caveats: In vitro tests confirmed that a few of the cytomegalovirus-associated TCR beta chains recognize cytomegalovirus antigens. In the study, some 160 TCR beta chains were listed as associated with cytomegalovirus. Most TCR sequences were observed very rarely across donors, whereas some public TCRs were present in many individuals. Subsequent analysis determined that TCRs grouped into clusters in the first cohort also showed a tendency toward co-occurrence across the approximately 120 validation repertoires, and approximately 93% of cluster scores exceeded 0. A later analysis had no HLA typing for the validation cohort, so co-occurrence there was scored across all 130 or so repertoires. According to the authors, the approach could potentially be generalized to other disease states and immunological phenotypes. The classifier was reported to diagnose cytomegalovirus status with high specificity and sensitivity in both the original cohort and the validation cohort.

The donors belonged to the validation cohort of about 120 subjects, which was separate from the 666-subject first cohort. CDR1 and CDR2 were assigned from the germline V gene as SGHTS and YDEGEE. The cysteine opens and the phenylalanine closes a CDR3 of 12 amino acids. The kept DNA is CDR3 alone, 36 bases in frame from the first base. V and J lose 0 bases and 6 bases, and a span of 4 bases separates them. The sequencing sample was made of PBMCs. This TCR derives from a woman aged 18-29 years in good health and CMV-seropositive. The chain links TRBV5-8 with TRBJ1-3; the D gene is unclear. The CDR3 corresponds to CASSLDLNTIYF. The DNA is TGTGCCAGCAGCTTGGATCTAAACACCATATATTTT.